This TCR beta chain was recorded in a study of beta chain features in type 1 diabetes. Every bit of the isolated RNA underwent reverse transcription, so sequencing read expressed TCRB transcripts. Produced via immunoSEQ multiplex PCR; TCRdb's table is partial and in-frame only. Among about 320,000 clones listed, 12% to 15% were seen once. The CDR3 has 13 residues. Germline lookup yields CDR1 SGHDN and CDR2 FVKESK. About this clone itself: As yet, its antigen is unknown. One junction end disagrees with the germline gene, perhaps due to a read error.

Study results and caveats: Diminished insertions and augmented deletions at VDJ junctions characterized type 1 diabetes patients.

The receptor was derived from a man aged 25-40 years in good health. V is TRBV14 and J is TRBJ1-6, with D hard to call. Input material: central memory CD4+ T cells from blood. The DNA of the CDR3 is TGTGCTAGCAGCCAAAACTATAATTCACCCCTCCACTTT. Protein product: CASSQNYNSPLHF.